This T cell receptor beta chain derives from a study of blood T cell repertoires in COVID-19. In the study overall: Donors in the United States, Italy and Spain gave samples during acute or convalescent COVID-19.

Produced via immunoSEQ multiplex PCR; TCRdb's table is partial and in-frame only. The sample yields about 350,000 clones, 80% to 90% seen once. This clone has just one count. V gave up 3 bases and J gave up 7 bases, with 12 bases separating them. Germline CDR1 is MNHNS and CDR2 is SASEGT. The CDR3 has 14 amino acids. J is TRBJ1-4 and V is TRBV6-1; tentatively, D is TRBD1 (6 bases). Sequencing used peripheral blood. This sequence was found in an older woman with COVID-19, enrolled during active disease. The CDR3 protein is CASSDPGTTEKLFF. The CDR3 nucleotides are TGTGCCAGCAGTGACCCCGGGACAACTGAAAAACTGTTTTTT.